Below are 8 T cell receptor beta chains sequenced from a single sample in a study of shared clonotypes between healthy human individuals. Libraries were prepared by immunoSEQ multiplex PCR; TCRdb keeps only in-frame clonotypes and omits some of them. Among 450,000 to 500,000 clones listed, approximately 84% were seen once. Specimen: PBMCs. The receptor set was obtained from a woman between 35 and 50 years old in good health. Some clones in this sample may be carry-over from other donors' samples.

To note about this clone: It is likely a read error: a sequence one base away is far more abundant. CDR3 bases: TGTGCCTGGGGCCCCAAGACAGGGCTTAGGGAAAAACTGTTTTTT. It translates to CAWGPKTGLREKLFF. The V call is TRBV30, the J call TRBJ1-4, with TRBD1 matching over 7 bases. V dropped 5 bases and J dropped 8; count of bases not matched to a gene: 14. The germline CDR1 and CDR2 sequences are GTSNPN and SVGIG (reference sequence). This CDR3 comprises 15 residues.

This clone was picked up a small number of times. A far larger clone is just one base off, so this is likely a read error. The CDR3 is CASSLSVGGTEAFF. CDR3 nucleotide sequence: TGTGCCAGCAGCTTGTCGGTCGGGGGCACTGAAGCTTTCTTT. The chain recombines TRBV5-4 with TRBJ1-1, with D possibly matching TRBD1 (5 bases). Deletions cut 1 base from V and 4 bases from J, with 11 bases between. CDR1 and CDR2 from the germline V gene are SGHNT and YYREEE (reference sequence). This CDR3 is built from 14 residues.

About this clone itself: Only one base separates this from a far larger clonotype, so it likely reflects a read error. V gene TRBV11-2 combines with J gene TRBJ2-7; TRBD1 aligns across 9 bases. The CDR3 length is 16 residues. Germline-derived CDR1 and CDR2 are SGHAT and FQNNGV. The CDR3 is CARSLRPGQGPYEQYF. The CDR3 nucleotides read TGTGCCAGAAGCTTAAGGCCGGGACAGGGACCCTACGAGCAGTACTTC.

In DNA, the CDR3 is TGTGCCAGCAGCCCCGGTGGCGGCACTGAAGCTTTCTTT. Its translation is CASSPGGGTEAFF. The V and J genes are TRBV28 and TRBJ1-1, with no clear D. V gave up 6 bases and J gave up 4 bases, with 12 bases separating them. The CDR3 loop spans 13 amino acids. Germline V gives CDR1 MDHEN, CDR2 SYDVKM.

This clone was counted a few times. Other DNA sequences in this sample translate to the same CDR3. The rearrangement links TRBV7-9 to TRBJ2-3; TRBD2 matches at 9 bases. Germline V gene data show CDR1 as SEHNR and CDR2 as FQNEAQ (reference sequence). V was clipped by 3 bases and J by 4 bases; unmatched bases: 2. This CDR3 has 14 amino acids. CDR3 region: CASSLRGGSDTQYF. CDR3 in DNA: TGTGCCAGCAGCTTGCGGGGGGGCTCAGATACGCAGTATTTT. Combining the CDR3 with reference TRBV7-9 and TRBJ2-3 gives the whole variable domain DTGVSQNPRHKITKRGQNVTFRCDPISEHNRLYWYRQTLGQGPEFLTYFQNEAQLEKSRLLSDRFSAERPKGSFSTLEIQRTEQGDSAMYLCASSLRGGSDTQYFGPGTRLTVL.

This clone was seen at least ten times. The CDR3, as DNA: TGTGCCACCAGCAGAGTAGGGGACATCGAGGCCTATGGCTACACCTTC. Translated: CATSRVGDIEAYGYTF. The gene calls are TRBV15 and TRBJ1-2, with a tentative D call TRBD1 (6 bases). Germline-derived CDR1 and CDR2 are LNHNV and YYDKDF (reference sequence). Trimming pared 1 base from V and 4 bases from J, leaving 16 bases between. The CDR3 is 16 residues long.

V is TRBV2 and J is TRBJ2-5; 8 positions agree with TRBD1. From germline, CDR1 is SNHLY and CDR2 FYNNEI. V shed 6 bases, J shed 3 bases, and the junction held 3 bases outside the gene matches. This CDR3 spans 13 amino acids. The CDR3 protein is CASRLTGEETQYF. The CDR3 DNA is TGTGCCAGCAGACTGACAGGGGAAGAGACCCAGTACTTC. Full variable domain (missing parts from reference TRBV2 and TRBJ2-5): EPEVTQTPSHQVTQMGQEVILRCVPISNHLYFYWYRQILGQKVEFLVSFYNNEISEKSEIFDDQFSVERPDGSNFTLKIRSTKLEDSAMYFCASRLTGEETQYFGPGTRLLVL.

Notes on this clone: A far larger clone is only one base removed, so a read error is likely. The chain combines TRBV7-2 with TRBJ2-5, with no clear D. The J call is doubtful: the DNA matches TRBJ2-7 better. CDR3 length: 14 amino acids. Germline V gene data show CDR1 as SGHTA and CDR2 as FQGNSA. In DNA, the CDR3 is TGTGCCAGCAGCTTAGTAGGGTTCTCCTACGAGCAGTACTTC. Its translation is CASSLVGFSYEQYF.